The next 4 T cell receptor beta chains were all read from a single sample in a study of blood T cell repertoires in COVID-19. The assay was immunoSEQ multiplex PCR, and TCRdb's table has in-frame clones only and misses some. The table shows around 290,000 clones, with more than 85% occurring only once. Sequences were obtained from peripheral blood. The receptors were sampled from a man between 35 and 55 years old with acute or convalescent COVID-19.

The V call is TRBV30, the J call TRBJ1-1, with a weak D call TRBD1 (6 bases). This CDR3 contains 13 residues. Germline V gene data show CDR1 as GTSNPN and CDR2 as SVGIG (reference sequence). V was trimmed by 5 bases and J by 0 bases, leaving 10 bases between them. Here the CDR3 reads CAWSGQLNTEAFF. In DNA form, the CDR3 reads TGTGCCTGGTCGGGACAACTGAACACTGAAGCTTTCTTT.

The CDR3 sequence is CASSQVIGGDTEAFF. The DNA of the CDR3 is TGTGCCAGCAGCCAAGTTATCGGGGGTGACACTGAAGCTTTCTTT. The genes are TRBV4-2 and TRBJ1-1; D might be TRBD1 (5 bases). CDR1 is LGHNA and CDR2 is YNFKEQ in the germline V gene. The V end was cut by 1 base, the J end by 3 bases, with 12 bases between. The CDR3 loop spans 15 amino acids.

This clone came up once. The gene calls are TRBV19 and TRBJ1-1; no clear D. Trimming took 4 bases from V and 0 from J, leaving 6 bases between them. This CDR3 has 13 amino acids. Germline assignment: CDR1 LNHDA and CDR2 SQIVND (reference sequence). For the CDR3, the DNA is TGTGCCAGTAGTACCACATTGAACACTGAAGCTTTCTTT. This sequence encodes CASSTTLNTEAFF.

As concerns this clone: Other DNA sequences in the sample encode the same CDR3. J is TRBJ1-3 and V is TRBV30, with D perhaps TRBD1 (5 bases). The CDR3 is 13 amino acids. V lost 2 bases to trimming and J lost 1 base, with 6 bases between them. Germline lookup yields CDR1 GTSNPN and CDR2 SVGIG (reference sequence). This chain's CDR3 is CAWSRGSGNTIYF. DNA of the CDR3: TGTGCCTGGAGTAGGGGATCTGGAAACACCATATATTTT.